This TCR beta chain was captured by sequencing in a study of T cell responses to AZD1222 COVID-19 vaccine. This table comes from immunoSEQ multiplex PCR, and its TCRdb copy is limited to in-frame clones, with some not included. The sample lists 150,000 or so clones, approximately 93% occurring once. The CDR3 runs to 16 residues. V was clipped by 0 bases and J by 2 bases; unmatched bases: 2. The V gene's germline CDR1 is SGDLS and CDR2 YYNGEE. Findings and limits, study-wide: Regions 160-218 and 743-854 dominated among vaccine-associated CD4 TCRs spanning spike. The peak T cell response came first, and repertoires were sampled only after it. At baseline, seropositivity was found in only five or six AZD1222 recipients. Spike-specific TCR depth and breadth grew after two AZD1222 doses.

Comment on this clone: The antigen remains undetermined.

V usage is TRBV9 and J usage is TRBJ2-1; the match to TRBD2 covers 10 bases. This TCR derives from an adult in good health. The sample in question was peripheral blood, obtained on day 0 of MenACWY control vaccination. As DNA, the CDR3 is TGTGCCAGCAGCGTAGAGCTAGCGGGGGCCTACAATGAGCAGTTCTTC. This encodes CASSVELAGAYNEQFF. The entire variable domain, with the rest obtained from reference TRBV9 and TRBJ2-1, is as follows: DSGVTQTPKHLITATGQRVTLRCSPRSGDLSVYWYQQSLDQGLQFLIQYYNGEERAKGNILERFSAQQFPDLHSELNLSSLELGDSALYFCASSVELAGAYNEQFFGPGTRLTVL.